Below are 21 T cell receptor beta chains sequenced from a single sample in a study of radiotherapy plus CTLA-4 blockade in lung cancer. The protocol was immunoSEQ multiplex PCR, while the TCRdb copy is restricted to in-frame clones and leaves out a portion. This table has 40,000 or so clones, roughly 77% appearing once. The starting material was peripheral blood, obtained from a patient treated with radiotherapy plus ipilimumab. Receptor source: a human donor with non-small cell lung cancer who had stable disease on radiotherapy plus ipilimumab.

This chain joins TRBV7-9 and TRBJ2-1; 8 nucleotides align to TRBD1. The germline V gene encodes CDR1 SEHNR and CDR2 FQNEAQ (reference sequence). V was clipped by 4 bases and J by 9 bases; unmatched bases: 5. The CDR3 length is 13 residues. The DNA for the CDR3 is TGTGCCAGCAGCTCCTCGACAGGGGTTGAGCAGTTCTTC. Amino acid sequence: CASSSSTGVEQFF.

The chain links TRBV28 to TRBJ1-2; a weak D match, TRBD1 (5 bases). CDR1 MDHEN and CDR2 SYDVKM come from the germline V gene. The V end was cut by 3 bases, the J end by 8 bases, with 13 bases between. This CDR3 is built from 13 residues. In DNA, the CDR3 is TGTGCCAGCAGTTTTCAGGGTGTTAGGGGCTACACCTTC. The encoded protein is CASSFQGVRGYTF.

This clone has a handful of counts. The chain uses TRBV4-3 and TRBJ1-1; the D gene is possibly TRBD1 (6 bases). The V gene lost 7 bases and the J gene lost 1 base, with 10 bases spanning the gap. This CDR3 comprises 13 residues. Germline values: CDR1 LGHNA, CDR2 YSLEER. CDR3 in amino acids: CASKTDRNTEAFF. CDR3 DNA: TGCGCCAGCAAAACGGACAGGAACACTGAAGCTTTCTTT.

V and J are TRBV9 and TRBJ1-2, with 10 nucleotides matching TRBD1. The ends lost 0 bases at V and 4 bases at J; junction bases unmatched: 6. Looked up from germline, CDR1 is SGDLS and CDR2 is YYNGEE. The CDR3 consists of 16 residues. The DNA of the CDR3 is TGTGCCAGCAGCGTAGCCGGGACAGGGGAGGCCTATGGCTACACCTTC. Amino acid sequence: CASSVAGTGEAYGYTF.

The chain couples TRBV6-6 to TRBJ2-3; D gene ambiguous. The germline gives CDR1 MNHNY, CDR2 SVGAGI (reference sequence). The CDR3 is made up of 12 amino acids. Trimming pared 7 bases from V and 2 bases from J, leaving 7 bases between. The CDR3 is CASTSVTDTQYF. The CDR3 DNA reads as TGTGCCAGCACCTCGGTCACAGATACGCAGTATTTT.

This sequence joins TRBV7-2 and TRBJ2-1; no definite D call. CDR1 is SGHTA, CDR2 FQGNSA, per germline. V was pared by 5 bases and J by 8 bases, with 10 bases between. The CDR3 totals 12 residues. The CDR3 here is CASSQLFHEQFF. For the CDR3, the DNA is TGTGCCAGCAGCCAATTGTTCCATGAGCAGTTCTTC.

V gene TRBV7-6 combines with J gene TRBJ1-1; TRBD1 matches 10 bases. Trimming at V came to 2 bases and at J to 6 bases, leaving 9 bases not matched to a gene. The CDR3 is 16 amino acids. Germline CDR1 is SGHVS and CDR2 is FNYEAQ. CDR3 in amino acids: CASSLREGQGHSEAFF. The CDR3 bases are TGTGCCAGCAGCTTACGCGAGGGACAGGGGCACTCTGAAGCTTTCTTT.

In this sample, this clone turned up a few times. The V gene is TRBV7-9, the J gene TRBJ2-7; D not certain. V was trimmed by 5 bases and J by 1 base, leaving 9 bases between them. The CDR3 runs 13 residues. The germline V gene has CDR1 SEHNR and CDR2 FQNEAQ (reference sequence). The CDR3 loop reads CASSRTESYEQYV. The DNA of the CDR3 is TGTGCCAGCAGCCGGACGGAATCCTACGAGCAGTACGTC.

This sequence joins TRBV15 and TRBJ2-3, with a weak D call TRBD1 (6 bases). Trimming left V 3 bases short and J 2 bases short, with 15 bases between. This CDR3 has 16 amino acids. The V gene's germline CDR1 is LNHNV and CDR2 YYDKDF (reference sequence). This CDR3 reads CATSREQGTVTDTQYF. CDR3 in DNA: TGTGCCACCAGCAGGGAACAGGGTACGGTCACAGATACGCAGTATTTT.

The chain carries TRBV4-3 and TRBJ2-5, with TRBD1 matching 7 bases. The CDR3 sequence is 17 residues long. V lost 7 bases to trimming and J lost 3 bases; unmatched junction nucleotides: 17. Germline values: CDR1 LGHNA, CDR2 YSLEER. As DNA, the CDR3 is TGCGCCAGCATACAAAGGGACAGTCGAGGGAGAAAAGAGACCCAGTACTTC. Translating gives CASIQRDSRGRKETQYF.

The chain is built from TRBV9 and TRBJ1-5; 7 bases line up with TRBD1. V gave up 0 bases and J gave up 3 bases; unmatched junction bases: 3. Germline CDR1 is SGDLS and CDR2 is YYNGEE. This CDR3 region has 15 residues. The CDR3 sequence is CASSVAGQANQPQHF. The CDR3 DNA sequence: TGTGCCAGCAGCGTAGCAGGACAGGCCAATCAGCCCCAGCATTTT.

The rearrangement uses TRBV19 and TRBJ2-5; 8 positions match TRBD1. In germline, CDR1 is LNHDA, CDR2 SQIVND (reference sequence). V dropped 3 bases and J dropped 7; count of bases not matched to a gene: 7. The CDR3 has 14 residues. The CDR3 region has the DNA TGTGCCAGTAGTATCCAGGACAGGGACGGGACCCAGTACTTC. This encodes CASSIQDRDGTQYF.

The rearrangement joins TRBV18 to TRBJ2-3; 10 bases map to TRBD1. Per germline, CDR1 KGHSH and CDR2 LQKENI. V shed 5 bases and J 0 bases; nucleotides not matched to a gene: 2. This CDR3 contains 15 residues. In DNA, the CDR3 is TGTGCCAGCTCAGACAGGGGGCGTAGCACAGATACGCAGTATTTT. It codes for CASSDRGRSTDTQYF.

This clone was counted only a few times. The CDR3: CASRSGPGGGYGYTF. The CDR3 region has the DNA TGTGCCAGCCGCTCGGGACCGGGGGGGGGCTATGGCTACACCTTC. The chain combines TRBV13 with TRBJ1-2; TRBD1 is a possible D gene (5 bases). Germline V gene sequence: CDR1 PRHDT, CDR2 FYEKMQ (reference sequence). The V end lost 8 bases, the J end lost 4 bases, and 20 bases lay between the germline ends. CDR3 length equals 15 residues.

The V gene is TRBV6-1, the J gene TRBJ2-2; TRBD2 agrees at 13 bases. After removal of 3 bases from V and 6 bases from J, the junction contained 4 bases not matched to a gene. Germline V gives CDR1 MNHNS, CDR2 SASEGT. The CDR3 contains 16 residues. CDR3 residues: CASSDQGLAGAGELFF. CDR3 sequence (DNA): TGTGCCAGCAGTGATCAAGGACTAGCGGGGGCCGGGGAGCTGTTTTTT.

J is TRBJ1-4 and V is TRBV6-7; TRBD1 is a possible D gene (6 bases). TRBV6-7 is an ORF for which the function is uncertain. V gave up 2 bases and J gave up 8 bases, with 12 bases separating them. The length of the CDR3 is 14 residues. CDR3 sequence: CASSYPGEGEKLFF. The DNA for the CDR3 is TGTGCCAGCAGTTACCCAGGGGAGGGAGAAAAACTGTTTTTT.

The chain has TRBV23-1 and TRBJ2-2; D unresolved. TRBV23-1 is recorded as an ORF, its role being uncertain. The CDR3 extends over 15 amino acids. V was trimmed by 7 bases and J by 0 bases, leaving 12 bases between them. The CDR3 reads CASTLLGTNTGELFF. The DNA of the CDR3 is TGCGCCAGCACCCTTTTGGGGACGAACACCGGGGAGCTGTTTTTT.

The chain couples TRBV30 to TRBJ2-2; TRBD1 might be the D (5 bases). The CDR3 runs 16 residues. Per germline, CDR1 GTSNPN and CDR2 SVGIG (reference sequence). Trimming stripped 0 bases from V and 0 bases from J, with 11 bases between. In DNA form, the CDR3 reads TGTGCCTGGAGTGTAAACAGGATTTCGAACACCGGGGAGCTGTTTTTT. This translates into CAWSVNRISNTGELFF.

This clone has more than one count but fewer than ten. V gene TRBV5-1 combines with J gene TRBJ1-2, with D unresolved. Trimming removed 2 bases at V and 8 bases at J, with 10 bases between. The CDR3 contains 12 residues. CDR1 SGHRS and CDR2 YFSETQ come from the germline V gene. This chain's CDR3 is CASSLTQQGYTF. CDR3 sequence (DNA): TGCGCCAGCAGCTTAACACAACAGGGCTACACCTTC.

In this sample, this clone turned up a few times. For the CDR3, the DNA is TGTGCCAGCAGTTCCGGGGGCTTCACAGGGGGCTACACCTTC. It yields the protein CASSSGGFTGGYTF. The chain carries TRBV6-5 and TRBJ1-2, with D possibly being TRBD1 (6 bases). This CDR3 is built from 14 residues. Trimming removed 4 bases from V and 8 bases from J, with 17 bases in between. Germline assignment: CDR1 MNHEY and CDR2 SVGAGI.

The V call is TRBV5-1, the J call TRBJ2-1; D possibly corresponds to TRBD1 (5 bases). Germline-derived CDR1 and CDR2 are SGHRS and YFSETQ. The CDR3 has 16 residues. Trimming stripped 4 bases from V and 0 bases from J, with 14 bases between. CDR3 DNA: TGCGCCAGCAGCGCCAGCCAGGGCAGCTCCTACAATGAGCAGTTCTTC. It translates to CASSASQGSSYNEQFF.